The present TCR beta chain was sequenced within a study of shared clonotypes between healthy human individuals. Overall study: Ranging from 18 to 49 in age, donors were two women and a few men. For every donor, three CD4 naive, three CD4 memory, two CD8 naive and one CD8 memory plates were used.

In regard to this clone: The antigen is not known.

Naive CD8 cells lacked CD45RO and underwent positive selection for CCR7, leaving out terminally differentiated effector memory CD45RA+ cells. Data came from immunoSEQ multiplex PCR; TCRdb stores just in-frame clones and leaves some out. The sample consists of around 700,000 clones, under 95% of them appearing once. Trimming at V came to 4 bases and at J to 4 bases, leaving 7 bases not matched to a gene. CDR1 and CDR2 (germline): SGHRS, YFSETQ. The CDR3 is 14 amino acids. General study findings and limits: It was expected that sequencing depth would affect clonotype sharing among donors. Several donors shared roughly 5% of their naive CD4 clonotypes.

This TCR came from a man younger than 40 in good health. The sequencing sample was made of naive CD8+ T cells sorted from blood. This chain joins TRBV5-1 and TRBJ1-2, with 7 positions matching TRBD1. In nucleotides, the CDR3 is TGCGCCAGCAGCCTAGGGGGCGCGAGCTATGGCTACACCTTC. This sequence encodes CASSLGGASYGYTF.